This T cell receptor (beta chain) emerged from a study of identical twins. Each CDR3 protein gets one entry after TCRdb re-called the 5' RACE reads with MiXCR. Of about 1.7 million distinct CDR3 sequences listed, more than 30% are singletons. In its sample, this clonotype was seen many times. This receptor was obtained from a newborn girl in good health. The material sequenced was cord blood.

The CDR3 nucleotides read TGCGCCAGCAGTTCCGGGACTAGCGCCTACAATGAGCAGTTCTTC. It specifies CASSSGTSAYNEQFF. The chain combines TRBV10-2 with TRBJ2-1; 10 bases line up with TRBD2. This CDR3 has 15 residues. With V trimmed by 5 bases and J by 2 bases, 3 bases remained unmatched. Per the germline V gene, CDR1 is WSHSY and CDR2 is SAAADI.